One sample yielded the 4 T cell receptor beta chains listed below, sequenced in a study of T cell changes during pregnancy in multiple sclerosis. Produced via immunoSEQ multiplex PCR; TCRdb's table is partial and in-frame only. Among approximately 97,000 clones, 91% were seen once, and the ten largest hold less than 2%. This sample comprised peripheral blood, obtained after pregnancy. Source of these receptors: a female donor in good health, enrolled as a control in a pregnancy study.

V gene TRBV7-2 combines with J gene TRBJ2-2, with unresolved D. Germline V lookup: CDR1 SGHTA, CDR2 FQGNSA. This CDR3 has 12 residues. Trimming left V 2 bases short and J 6 bases short, with 4 bases between. CDR3: CASSLPAGELFF. DNA for the CDR3: TGTGCCAGCAGCTTACCCGCCGGGGAGCTGTTTTTT.

The chain combines TRBV19 with TRBJ2-5; 7 nucleotides match TRBD1. The CDR3 consists of 15 residues. Trimming at V came to 1 base and at J to 5 bases, leaving 7 bases not matched to a gene. From germline, CDR1 is LNHDA and CDR2 SQIVND (reference sequence). The CDR3 region has the DNA TGTGCCAGTAGTATAGGAGGGGGCGCGTGGGAGACCCAGTACTTC. Amino acid sequence: CASSIGGGAWETQYF.

The CDR3: CASSLAGGKDTQYF. The CDR3 nucleotides are TGTGCCAGCTCCCTAGCGGGGGGAAAAGATACGCAGTATTTT. The rearrangement uses TRBV6-1 and TRBJ2-3, with 11 bases matching TRBD2. The CDR3 extends over 14 amino acids. Trimming cost V 8 bases and J 5 bases; bases outside gene matches: 6. The germline CDR1 and CDR2 sequences are MNHNS and SASEGT.

This chain joins TRBV6-5 and TRBJ2-7; TRBD1 matches at 9 bases. This CDR3 has 15 amino acids. V gave up 6 bases and J gave up 0 bases; unmatched junction bases: 6. CDR1 MNHEY and CDR2 SVGAGI come from the germline V gene. The CDR3 sequence: CASSFDRGSSYEQYF. The CDR3 nucleotides read TGTGCCAGCAGCTTTGACAGGGGGAGCTCCTACGAGCAGTACTTC.